This T cell receptor beta chain originates from a study of shared clonotypes between healthy human individuals. Broader study findings: Generally, estimated richness proved larger in naive subsets than it did in memory subsets. Sequencing depth was expected to influence donor clonotype sharing.

A word on this clone: Its antigen is unidentified.

Per the germline V gene, CDR1 is LNHDA and CDR2 is SQIVND (reference sequence). The CDR3 covers 14 residues. V lost 8 bases, J lost 1 base, and 6 bases stayed unmatched. TCRdb keeps only in-frame clones here, not all; method: immunoSEQ multiplex PCR. The sample has 2.3 million or so clones, approximately 95% seen once. The rearrangement links TRBV19 to TRBJ2-5; 8 bases match TRBD1. Sequencing was performed on naive CD4+ T cells from PBMCs. Subset denoted: CD45RA+ positively selected. This receptor was obtained from a man between 18 and 29 years old in good health. Some clones in this sample may be carry-over from other donors' samples. CDR3 sequence reads: CASHRTGSQETQYF. For the CDR3, the DNA is TGTGCCAGTCACCGGACAGGGAGCCAAGAGACCCAGTACTTC.